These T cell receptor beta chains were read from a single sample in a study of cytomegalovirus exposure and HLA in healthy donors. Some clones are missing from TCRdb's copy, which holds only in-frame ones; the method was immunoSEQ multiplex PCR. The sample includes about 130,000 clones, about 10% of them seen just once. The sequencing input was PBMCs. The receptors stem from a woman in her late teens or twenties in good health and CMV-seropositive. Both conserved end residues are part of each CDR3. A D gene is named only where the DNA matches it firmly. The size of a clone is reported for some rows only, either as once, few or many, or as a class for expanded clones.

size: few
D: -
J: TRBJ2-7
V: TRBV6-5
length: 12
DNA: TGTGCCAGCAGTTCCTACGGCTACGAGCAGTACTTC
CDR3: CASSSYGYEQYF

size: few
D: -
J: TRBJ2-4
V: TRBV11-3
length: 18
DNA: TGTGCCAGCAGCTTAGATTCCGCCAGGGGGGTAGCCAAAAACATTCAGTACTTC
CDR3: CASSLDSARGVAKNIQYF

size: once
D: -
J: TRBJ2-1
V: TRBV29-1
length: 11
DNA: TGCAGCGTTGACCGCGGCTATGAGCAGTTCTTC
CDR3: CSVDRGYEQFF

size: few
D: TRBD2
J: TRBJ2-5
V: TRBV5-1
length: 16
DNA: TGCGCCAGCAGCTTGGGACTAGCGGGAAATCAAGAGACCCAGTACTTC
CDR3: CASSLGLAGNQETQYF

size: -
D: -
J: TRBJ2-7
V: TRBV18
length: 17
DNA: TGTGCCAGCTCACCACCGAGAATTATGTCACAGGTTGACGAGCAGTACTTC
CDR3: CASSPPRIMSQVDEQYF

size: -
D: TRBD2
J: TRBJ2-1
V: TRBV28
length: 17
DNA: TGTGCCAGCAGGTCCACTAGCGGAAGCCACTCCTACAATGAGCAGTTCTTC
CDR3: CASRSTSGSHSYNEQFF

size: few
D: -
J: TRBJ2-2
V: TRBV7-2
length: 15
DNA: TGTGCCAGCAGCTTAGCCCAGTTGAACACCGGGGAGCTGTTTTTT
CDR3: CASSLAQLNTGELFF

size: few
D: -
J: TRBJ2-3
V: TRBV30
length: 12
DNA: TGTGCCTGGAGTTCTAAGAGAAATACGCAGTATTTT
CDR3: CAWSSKRNTQYF

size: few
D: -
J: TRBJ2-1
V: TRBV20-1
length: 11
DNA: TGCAGTGCTACGCACGGACAGGAGCAGTTCTTC
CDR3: CSATHGQEQFF

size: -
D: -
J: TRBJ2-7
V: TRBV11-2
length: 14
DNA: TGTGCCAGCAGCTTGGAAATAGGAGCCTACGAGCAGTACTTC
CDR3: CASSLEIGAYEQYF

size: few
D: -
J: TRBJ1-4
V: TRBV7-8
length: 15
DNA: TGTGCCAGCAGCTGGGTCAGCAATGAGGATGAAAAACTGTTTTTT
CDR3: CASSWVSNEDEKLFF

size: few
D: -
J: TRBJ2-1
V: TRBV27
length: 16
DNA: TGTGCCAGCAGTCCAACCGTGAGCGCCGCCTACAATGAGCAGTTCTTC
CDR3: CASSPTVSAAYNEQFF

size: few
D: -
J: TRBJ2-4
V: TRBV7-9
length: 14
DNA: TGTGCCAGCAGCTTAGTCCCAGTCAAAAACATTCAGTACTTC
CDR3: CASSLVPVKNIQYF

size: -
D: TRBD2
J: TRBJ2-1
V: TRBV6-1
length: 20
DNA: TGTGCCAGCAGTGGCCCGATTCGGGCGGGAGGGCCTATGTCCTACAATGAGCAGTTCTTC
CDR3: CASSGPIRAGGPMSYNEQFF

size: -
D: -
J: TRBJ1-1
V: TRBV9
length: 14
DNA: TGTGCCAGCAAAGAATTGCAGGGAAAGACTGAAGCTTTCTTT
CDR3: CASKELQGKTEAFF

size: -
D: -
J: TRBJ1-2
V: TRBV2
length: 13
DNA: TGTGCCAGCAGTGACAGGCCTTACTATGGCTACACCTTC
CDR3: CASSDRPYYGYTF

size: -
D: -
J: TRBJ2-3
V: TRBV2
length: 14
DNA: TGTGCCTCCCGGACAGATTCTAGCACAGATACGCAGTATTTT
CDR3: CASRTDSSTDTQYF

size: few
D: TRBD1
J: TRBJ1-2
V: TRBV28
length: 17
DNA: TGTGCCAGCAGTCCTATATGGGGACAGGGAGTTTACTATGGCTACACCTTC
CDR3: CASSPIWGQGVYYGYTF

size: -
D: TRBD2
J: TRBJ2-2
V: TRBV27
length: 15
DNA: TGTGCCAGCAGTTCTACTAGCGCGGGCACCGGGGAGCTGTTTTTT
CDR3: CASSSTSAGTGELFF

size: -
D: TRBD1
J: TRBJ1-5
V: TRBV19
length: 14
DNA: TGTGCCAGTGGGGGACAGGGGGCGCCGAGGCCCCAGCATTTT
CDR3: CASGGQGAPRPQHF

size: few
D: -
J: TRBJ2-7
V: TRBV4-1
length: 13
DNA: TGCGCCAGCAGATCCCTAAAGGCGGACGAGCAGTACTTC
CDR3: CASRSLKADEQYF

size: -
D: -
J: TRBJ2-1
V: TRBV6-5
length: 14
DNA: TGTGCCAGCCGGGGTCAGAATCACTACAATGAGCAGTTCTTC
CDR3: CASRGQNHYNEQFF

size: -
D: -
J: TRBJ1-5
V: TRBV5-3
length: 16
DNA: TGTGCCAGAAGCTTGGTCGCAGGGGTTAGCAATCAGCCCCAGCATTTT
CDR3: CARSLVAGVSNQPQHF

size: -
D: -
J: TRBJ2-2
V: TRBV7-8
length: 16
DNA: TGTGCCAGCAGCTTAGGCGTCGCGGGGTGGGGCGGGGAGCTGTTTTTT
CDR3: CASSLGVAGWGGELFF